A single sample is the source of the 14 T cell receptor beta chains below, sequenced in a study of blood T cells in healthy people across ages. A second PCR, run for about 7 to 11 cycles, used a sample-barcoded 5' primer plus a J-beta primer mix. TCRdb re-called the 5' RACE reads with MiXCR, one entry per CDR3 protein. The sample yields 850,000 to 1,000,000 distinct CDR3 sequences, 51% seen once. The source material was blood. These receptors were collected from a woman aged 55-75 years in good health.

V usage is TRBV6-2 or TRBV6-3 and J usage is TRBJ2-1, with D maybe TRBD2 (5 bases). From germline, CDR1 is MNHEY and CDR2 SVGEGT. The CDR3 has 16 residues. Trimming stripped 3 bases from V and 3 bases from J, with 15 bases between. The CDR3 spells CASSYRIGEGYNEQFF. CDR3 nucleotide sequence: TGTGCCAGCAGTTATAGGATCGGCGAGGGCTACAATGAGCAGTTCTTC.

The chain recombines TRBV4-1 with TRBJ2-3, with 9 positions matching TRBD1. The J segment lost 6 bases and the V segment lost 0 bases, leaving 7 bases of the junction unmatched. Germline V gene data show CDR1 as MGHRA and CDR2 as YSYEKL. The CDR3 totals 16 residues. CDR3 protein: CASSQEGTGGEDTQYF. The CDR3 region has the DNA TGCGCCAGCAGCCAAGAAGGAACAGGGGGCGAGGATACGCAGTATTTT.

A few counts support this clonotype. The chain employs TRBV6-6 and TRBJ2-1; D gene unclear. The CDR3 length is 13 residues. The germline V and J ends were trimmed by 6 bases and 6 bases, with 12 bases remaining between them. Germline V gene data show CDR1 as MNHNY and CDR2 as SVGAGI (reference sequence). The CDR3 here is CASRGNPANEQFF. In nucleotides, the CDR3 is TGTGCCAGCAGGGGGAACCCCGCCAATGAGCAGTTCTTC.

The chain recombines TRBV12-3 or TRBV12-4 with TRBJ2-5; no definite D call. The CDR3 consists of 14 residues. The germline V and J ends were trimmed by 2 bases and 1 base, with 8 bases remaining between them. The CDR3 sequence is CASSLSQLQETQYF. The CDR3 DNA sequence: TGTGCCAGCAGTTTATCTCAGCTCCAAGAGACCCAGTACTTC.

V and J are TRBV4-1 and TRBJ2-5; D unclear. TRBJ2-7 explains the end of the DNA better; the J call may be wrong. Germline-derived CDR1 and CDR2 are MGHRA and YSYEKL. The length of the CDR3 is 14 residues. DNA of the CDR3: TGCGCCAGCAGCCAAGGCGACTGGAACTACGAGCAGTACTTC. Its translation is CASSQGDWNYEQYF.

The table lists this clonotype with a few counts. CDR3 nucleotides: TGTGCCAGCACCCTGGTCCCAGGGGGCTATGGCTACACCTTC. Translation gives CASTLVPGGYGYTF. The chain employs TRBV7-2 and TRBJ1-2; TRBD1 matches at 7 bases. V shed 7 bases and J 4 bases; nucleotides not matched to a gene: 9. Germline CDR1 reads SGHTA; CDR2 reads FQGNSA. The CDR3 sequence is 14 residues long.

The chain recombines TRBV28 with TRBJ2-5; D uncertain. CDR1 is MDHEN, CDR2 SYDVKM, per germline. Trimming took off 8 bases at V and 11 bases at J, with 15 bases between the two ends. CDR3 size: 11 residues. CDR3 DNA: TGTGCCAGCTGTACCCCTAGAGAGCAGTACTTC. It encodes CASCTPREQYF.

This chain links TRBV3-1 with TRBJ2-2, with 7 bases lining up with TRBD2. J was trimmed by 16 bases and V by 0 bases; bases with no gene match: 5. The CDR3 totals 12 residues. Germline V CDR1 and CDR2: LGHDT, YNNKEL (reference sequence). The chain's CDR3 is CASSQDLGGKFF. For the CDR3, the DNA is TGTGCCAGCAGCCAAGATCTGGGGGGGAAGTTTTTT.

This clonotype was seen more than once but under ten times. The CDR3 nucleotides are TGTGCCACCGTGAGGACTAGCGGGAGCAGTACGCAGTATTTT. This sequence encodes CATVRTSGSSTQYF. V is TRBV12-3 or TRBV12-4 and J is TRBJ2-3, with TRBD2 matching 13 bases. Losses at the gene ends were 10 bases for V and 8 bases for J; bases not matched to a gene: 9. The CDR3 totals 14 residues.

This clonotype came up a few times. The CDR3 nucleotides read TGTGCCAGCCCCCCGACAGGGGGCGGGACAGATACGCAGTATTTT. Amino acid sequence: CASPPTGGGTDTQYF. The V call is TRBV28, the J call TRBJ2-3; TRBD1 aligns across 10 bases. CDR1 and CDR2 (germline): MDHEN, SYDVKM. This CDR3 is built from 15 residues. V lost 8 bases, J lost 3 bases, and 8 bases stayed unmatched. The variable domain in full, completed from reference TRBV28 and TRBJ2-3, reads DVKVTQSSRYLVKRTGEKVFLECVQDMDHENMFWYRQDPGLGLRLIYFSYDVKMKEKGDIPEGYSVSREKKERFSLILESASTNQTSMYLCASPPTGGGTDTQYFGPGTRLTVL.

The chain links TRBV20-1 to TRBJ2-4; 8 bases map to TRBD2. The end of the DNA fits TRBJ2-7 better, so the J call may be wrong. The CDR3 totals 15 residues. Germline V gene sequence: CDR1 DFQATT, CDR2 SNEGSKA (reference sequence). The CDR3 nucleotides read TGCAGTCTCCCACCAAGCGGGAGAGCCGCCTACGAGCAGTACTTC. It yields the protein CSLPPSGRAAYEQYF.

The V and J genes are TRBV4-1 and TRBJ2-4; possibly TRBD2 for D (5 bases). V lost 1 base and J lost 7, with 20 bases in between. The germline gives CDR1 MGHRA, CDR2 YSYEKL. The CDR3 sequence is 17 residues long. The CDR3 DNA sequence: TGCGCCAGCAGCCAAGCCCCTATACTAGTCCAAGGGAACATTCAGTACTTC. Residues: CASSQAPILVQGNIQYF.

This clonotype occurred a few times. The CDR3 bases are TGCAGTGCCAAAACAGAGATAGATAATCAGCCCCAGCATTTT. Its protein is CSAKTEIDNQPQHF. The chain employs TRBV20-1 and TRBJ1-5; the D is unclear. CDR3 size: 14 residues. Germline V CDR1 and CDR2: DFQATT, SNEGSKA (reference sequence). Trimming removed 6 bases at V and 4 bases at J, with 16 bases between.

The V gene is TRBV10-3, the J gene TRBJ2-3; 7 bases fit TRBD2. The CDR3 consists of 14 residues. J lost 7 bases, V lost 6 bases, and 10 bases had no gene match. The germline gives CDR1 ENHRY, CDR2 SYGVKD. Here the CDR3 DNA reads TGTGCCATCAGGGCGGGGGAGGGCCGATATACGCAGTATTTT. It codes for CAIRAGEGRYTQYF.